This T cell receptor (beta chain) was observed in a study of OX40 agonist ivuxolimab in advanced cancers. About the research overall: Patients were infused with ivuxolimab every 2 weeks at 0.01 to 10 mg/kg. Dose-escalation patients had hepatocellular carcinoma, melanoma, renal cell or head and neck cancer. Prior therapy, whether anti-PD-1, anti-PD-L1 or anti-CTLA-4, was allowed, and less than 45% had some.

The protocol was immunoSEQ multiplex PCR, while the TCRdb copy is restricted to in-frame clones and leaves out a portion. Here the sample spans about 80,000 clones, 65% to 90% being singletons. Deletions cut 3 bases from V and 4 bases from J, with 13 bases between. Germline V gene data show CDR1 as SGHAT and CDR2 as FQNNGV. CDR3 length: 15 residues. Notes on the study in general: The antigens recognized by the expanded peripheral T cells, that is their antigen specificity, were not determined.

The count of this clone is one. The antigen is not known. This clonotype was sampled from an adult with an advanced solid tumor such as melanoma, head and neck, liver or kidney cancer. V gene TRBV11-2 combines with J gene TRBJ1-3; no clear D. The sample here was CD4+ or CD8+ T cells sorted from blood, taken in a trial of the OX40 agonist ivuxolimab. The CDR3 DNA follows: TGTGCCAGCAGCTTGATCCGAGGCTCCGGAAACACCATATATTTT. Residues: CASSLIRGSGNTIYF.